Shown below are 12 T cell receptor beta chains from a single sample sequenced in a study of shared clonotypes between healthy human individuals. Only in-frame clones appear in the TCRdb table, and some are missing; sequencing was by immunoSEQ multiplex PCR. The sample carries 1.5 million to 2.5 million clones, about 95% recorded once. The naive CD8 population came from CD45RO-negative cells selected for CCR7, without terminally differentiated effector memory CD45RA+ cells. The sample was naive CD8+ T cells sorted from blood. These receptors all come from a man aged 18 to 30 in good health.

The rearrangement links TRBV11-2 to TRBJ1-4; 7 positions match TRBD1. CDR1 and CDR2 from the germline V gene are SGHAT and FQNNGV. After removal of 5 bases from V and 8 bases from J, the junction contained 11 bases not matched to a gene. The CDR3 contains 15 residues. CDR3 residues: CASSTTGTEGEKLFF. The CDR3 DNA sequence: TGTGCCAGCAGCACGACCGGGACAGAAGGAGAAAAACTGTTTTTT.

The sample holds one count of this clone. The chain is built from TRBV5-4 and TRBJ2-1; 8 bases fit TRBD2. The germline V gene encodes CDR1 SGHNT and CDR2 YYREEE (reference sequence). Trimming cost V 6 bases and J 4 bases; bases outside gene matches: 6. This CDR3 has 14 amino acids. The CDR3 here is CASTHSGEYNEQFF. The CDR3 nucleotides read TGTGCCAGCACCCATAGCGGGGAATACAATGAGCAGTTCTTC.

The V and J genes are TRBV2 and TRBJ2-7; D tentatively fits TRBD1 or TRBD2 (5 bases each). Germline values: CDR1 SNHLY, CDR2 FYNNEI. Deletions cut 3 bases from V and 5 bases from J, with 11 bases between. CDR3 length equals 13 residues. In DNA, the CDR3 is TGTGCCAGCAGTGAGAGCGAGGGGCACGAGCAGTACTTC. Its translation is CASSESEGHEQYF.

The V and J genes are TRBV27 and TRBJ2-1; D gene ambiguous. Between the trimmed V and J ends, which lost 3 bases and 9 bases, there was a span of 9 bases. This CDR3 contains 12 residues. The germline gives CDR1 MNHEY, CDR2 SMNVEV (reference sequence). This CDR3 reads CASSFKRAEQFF. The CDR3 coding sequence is TGTGCCAGCAGTTTTAAAAGGGCTGAGCAGTTCTTC.

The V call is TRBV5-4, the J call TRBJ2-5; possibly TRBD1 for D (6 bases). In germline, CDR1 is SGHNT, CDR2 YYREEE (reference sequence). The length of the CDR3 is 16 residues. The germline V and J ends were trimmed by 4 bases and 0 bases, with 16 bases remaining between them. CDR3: CASSDRHRDYQETQYF. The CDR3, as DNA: TGTGCCAGCAGCGATCGCCACAGGGATTACCAAGAGACCCAGTACTTC.

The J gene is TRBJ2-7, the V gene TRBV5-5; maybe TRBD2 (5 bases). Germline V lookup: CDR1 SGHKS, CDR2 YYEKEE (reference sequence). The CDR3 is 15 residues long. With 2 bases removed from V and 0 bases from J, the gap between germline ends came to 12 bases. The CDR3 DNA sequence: TGTGCCAGCAGCTTTGCCGGGGTCAACTCCTACGAGCAGTACTTC. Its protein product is CASSFAGVNSYEQYF.

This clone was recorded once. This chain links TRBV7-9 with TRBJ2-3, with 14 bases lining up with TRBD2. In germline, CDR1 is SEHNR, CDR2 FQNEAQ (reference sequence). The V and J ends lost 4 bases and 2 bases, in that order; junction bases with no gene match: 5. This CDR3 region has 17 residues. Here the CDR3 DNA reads TGTGCCAGCAGCTCCGGACTAGCGGGGGGAGACACAGATACGCAGTATTTT. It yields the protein CASSSGLAGGDTDTQYF.

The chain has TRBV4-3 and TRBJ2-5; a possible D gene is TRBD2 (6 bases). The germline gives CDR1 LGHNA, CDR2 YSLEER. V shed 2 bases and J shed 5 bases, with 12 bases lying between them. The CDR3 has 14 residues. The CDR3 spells CASSQLEGRETQYF. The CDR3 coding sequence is TGCGCCAGCAGCCAACTGGAGGGCCGGGAGACCCAGTACTTC.

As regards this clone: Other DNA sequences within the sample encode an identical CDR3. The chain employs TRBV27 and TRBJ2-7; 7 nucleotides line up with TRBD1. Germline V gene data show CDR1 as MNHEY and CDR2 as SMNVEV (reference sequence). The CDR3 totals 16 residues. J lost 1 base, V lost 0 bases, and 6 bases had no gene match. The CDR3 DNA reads TGTGCCAGCAGTTTATCGACCGGACAGGTTTCCTACGAGCAGTACTTC. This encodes CASSLSTGQVSYEQYF.

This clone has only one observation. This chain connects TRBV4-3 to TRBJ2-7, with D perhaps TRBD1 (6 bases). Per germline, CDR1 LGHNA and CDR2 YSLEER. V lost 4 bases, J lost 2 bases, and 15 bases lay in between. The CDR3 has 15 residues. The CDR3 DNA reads TGCGCCAGCAGCCCCCGGGACAAGAGCCCCTACGAGCAGTACTTC. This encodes CASSPRDKSPYEQYF.

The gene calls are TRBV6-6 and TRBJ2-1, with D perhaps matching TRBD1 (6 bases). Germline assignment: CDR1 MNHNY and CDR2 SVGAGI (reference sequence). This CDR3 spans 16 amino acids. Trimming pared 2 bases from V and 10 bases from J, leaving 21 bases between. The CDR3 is CASSYDSGQRYCEQFF. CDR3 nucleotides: TGTGCCAGCAGTTACGACTCGGGACAACGCTACTGCGAGCAGTTCTTC.

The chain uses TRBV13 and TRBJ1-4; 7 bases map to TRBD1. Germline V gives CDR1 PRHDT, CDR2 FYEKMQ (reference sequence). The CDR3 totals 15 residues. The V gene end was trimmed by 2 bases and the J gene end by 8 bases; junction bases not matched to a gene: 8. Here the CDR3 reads CASSLRFDREEKLFF. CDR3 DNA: TGTGCCAGCAGCTTACGGTTTGACAGGGAAGAAAAACTGTTTTTT.